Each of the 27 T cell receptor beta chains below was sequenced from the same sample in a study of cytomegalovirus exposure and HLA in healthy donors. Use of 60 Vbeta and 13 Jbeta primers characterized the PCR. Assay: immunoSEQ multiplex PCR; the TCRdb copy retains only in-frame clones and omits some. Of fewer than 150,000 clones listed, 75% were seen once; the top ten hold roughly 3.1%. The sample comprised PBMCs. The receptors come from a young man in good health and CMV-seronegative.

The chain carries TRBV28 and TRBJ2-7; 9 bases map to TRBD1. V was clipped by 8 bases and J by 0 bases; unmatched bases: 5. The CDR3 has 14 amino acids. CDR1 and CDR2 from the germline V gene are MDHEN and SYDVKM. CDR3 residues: CASETGGSSYEQYF. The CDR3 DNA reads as TGTGCCAGCGAAACAGGGGGCAGCTCCTACGAGCAGTACTTC.

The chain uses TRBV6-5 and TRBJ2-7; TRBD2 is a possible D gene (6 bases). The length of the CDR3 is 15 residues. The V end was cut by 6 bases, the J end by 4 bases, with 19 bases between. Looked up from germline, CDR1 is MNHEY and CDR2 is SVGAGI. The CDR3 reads CASSLGLSYIYEQYF. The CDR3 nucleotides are TGTGCCAGCAGCCTGGGACTGTCCTATATTTACGAGCAGTACTTC.

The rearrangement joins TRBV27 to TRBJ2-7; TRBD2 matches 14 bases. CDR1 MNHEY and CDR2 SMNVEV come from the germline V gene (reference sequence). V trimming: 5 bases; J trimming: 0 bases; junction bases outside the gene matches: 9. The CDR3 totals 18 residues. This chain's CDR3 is CASSPGLAGGLLSYEQYF. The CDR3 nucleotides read TGTGCCAGCAGTCCTGGACTAGCGGGGGGCCTACTCTCCTACGAGCAGTACTTC.

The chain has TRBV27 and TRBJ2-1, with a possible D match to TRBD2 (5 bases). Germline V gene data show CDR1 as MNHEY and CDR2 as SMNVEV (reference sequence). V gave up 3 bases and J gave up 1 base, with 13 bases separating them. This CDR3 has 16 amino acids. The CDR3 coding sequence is TGTGCCAGCAGTTTTTTACCGAGGACTTCCTACAATGAGCAGTTCTTC. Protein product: CASSFLPRTSYNEQFF.

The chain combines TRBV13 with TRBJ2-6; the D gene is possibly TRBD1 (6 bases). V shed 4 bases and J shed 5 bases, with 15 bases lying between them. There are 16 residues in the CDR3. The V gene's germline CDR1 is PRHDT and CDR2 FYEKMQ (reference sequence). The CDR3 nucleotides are TGTGCCAGCAGCTCAGGGGCTGAGCGCTGGGCCAACGTCCTGACTTTC. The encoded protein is CASSSGAERWANVLTF. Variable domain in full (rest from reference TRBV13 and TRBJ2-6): AAGVIQSPRHLIKEKRETATLKCYPIPRHDTVYWYQQGPGQDPQFLISFYEKMQSDKGSIPDRFSAQQFSDYHSELNMSSLELGDSALYFCASSSGAERWANVLTFGAGSRLTVL.

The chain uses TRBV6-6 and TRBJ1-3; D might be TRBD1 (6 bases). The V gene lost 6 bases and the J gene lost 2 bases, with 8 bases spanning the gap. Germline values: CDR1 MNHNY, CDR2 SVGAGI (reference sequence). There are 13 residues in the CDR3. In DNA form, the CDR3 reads TGTGCCAGCAGCTCAGGGGCTGGAAACACCATATATTTT. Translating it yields CASSSGAGNTIYF.

In DNA form, the CDR3 reads TGCGCCAGCAGCAACGCACAGCGGTACAATGAGCAGTTCTTC. This sequence encodes CASSNAQRYNEQFF. The rearrangement joins TRBV5-1 to TRBJ2-1; maybe TRBD2 (5 bases). Trimming took off 4 bases at V and 4 bases at J, with 12 bases between the two ends. The CDR3 contains 14 residues. Germline values: CDR1 SGHRS, CDR2 YFSETQ.

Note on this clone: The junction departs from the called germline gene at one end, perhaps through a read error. CDR3 residues: CASSFSDSVYAF. The CDR3 DNA is TGTGCCAGCAGTTTTTCAGACAGTGTATACGCCTTC. The V gene is TRBV28, the J gene TRBJ1-2; a possible D gene is TRBD1 (5 bases). CDR1 and CDR2 (germline): MDHEN, SYDVKM. This CDR3 spans 12 amino acids.

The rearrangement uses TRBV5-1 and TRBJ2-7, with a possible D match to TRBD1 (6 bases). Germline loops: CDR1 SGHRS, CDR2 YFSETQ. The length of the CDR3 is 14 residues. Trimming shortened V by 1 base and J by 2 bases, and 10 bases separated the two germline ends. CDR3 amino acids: CASSLSTGTYEQYF. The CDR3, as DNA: TGCGCCAGCAGCTTGTCTACAGGGACCTACGAGCAGTACTTC.

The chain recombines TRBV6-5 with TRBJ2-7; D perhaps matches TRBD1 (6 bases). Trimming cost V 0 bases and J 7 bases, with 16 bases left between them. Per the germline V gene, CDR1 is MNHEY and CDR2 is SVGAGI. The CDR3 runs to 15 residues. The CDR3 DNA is TGTGCCAGCAGTTACTCGCCAGGGGCCACGGGGGAGCAGTACTTC. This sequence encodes CASSYSPGATGEQYF.

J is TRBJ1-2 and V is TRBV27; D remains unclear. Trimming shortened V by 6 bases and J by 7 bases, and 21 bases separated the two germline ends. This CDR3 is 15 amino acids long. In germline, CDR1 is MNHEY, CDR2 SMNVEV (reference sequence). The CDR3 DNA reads TGTGCCAGCAGGACCCAGCCAGGACTCTTGACTGGCTACACCTTC. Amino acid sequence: CASRTQPGLLTGYTF.

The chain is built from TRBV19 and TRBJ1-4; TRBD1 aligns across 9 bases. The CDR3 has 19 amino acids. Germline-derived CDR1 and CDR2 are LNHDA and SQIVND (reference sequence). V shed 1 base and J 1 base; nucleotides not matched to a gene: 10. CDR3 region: CASSIATGGQIRTNEKLFF. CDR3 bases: TGTGCCAGTAGTATAGCTACAGGGGGCCAGATTCGAACTAATGAAAAACTGTTTTTT.

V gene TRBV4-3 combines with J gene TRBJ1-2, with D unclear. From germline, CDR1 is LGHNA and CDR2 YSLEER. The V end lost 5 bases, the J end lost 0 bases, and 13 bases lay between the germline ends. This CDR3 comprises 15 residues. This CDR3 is CASSSSLGANYGYTF. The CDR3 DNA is TGCGCCAGCAGCTCCTCGCTCGGGGCTAACTATGGCTACACCTTC.

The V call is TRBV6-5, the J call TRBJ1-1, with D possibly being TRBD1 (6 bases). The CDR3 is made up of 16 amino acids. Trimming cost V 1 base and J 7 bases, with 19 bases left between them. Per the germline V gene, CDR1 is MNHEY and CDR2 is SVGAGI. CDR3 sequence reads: CASSYYIPGQVGEAFF. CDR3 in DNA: TGTGCCAGCAGTTACTATATTCCGGGACAAGTGGGTGAAGCTTTCTTT.

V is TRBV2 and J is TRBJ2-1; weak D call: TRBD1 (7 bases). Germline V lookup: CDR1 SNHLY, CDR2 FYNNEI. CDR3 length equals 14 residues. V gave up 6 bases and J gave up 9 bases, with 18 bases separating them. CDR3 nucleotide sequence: TGTGCCAGCAGGGCGGGACAGACCCTAGGTGAGCAGTTCTTC. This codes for CASRAGQTLGEQFF.

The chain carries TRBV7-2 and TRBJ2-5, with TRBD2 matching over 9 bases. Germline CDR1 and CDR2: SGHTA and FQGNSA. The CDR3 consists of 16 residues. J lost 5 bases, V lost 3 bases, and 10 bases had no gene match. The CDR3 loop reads CASSFVQRGDLETQYF. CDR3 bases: TGTGCCAGCAGCTTCGTCCAGCGGGGGGACCTGGAGACCCAGTACTTC. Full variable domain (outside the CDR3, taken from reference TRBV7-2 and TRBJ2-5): GAGVSQSPSNKVTEKGKDVELRCDPISGHTALYWYRQSLGQGLEFLIYFQGNSAPDKSGLPSDRFSAERTGGSVSTLTIQRTQQEDSAVYLCASSFVQRGDLETQYFGPGTRLLVL.

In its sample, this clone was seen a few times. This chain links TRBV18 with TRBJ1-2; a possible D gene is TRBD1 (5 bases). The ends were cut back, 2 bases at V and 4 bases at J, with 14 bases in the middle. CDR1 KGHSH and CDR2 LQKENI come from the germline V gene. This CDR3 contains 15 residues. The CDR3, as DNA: TGTGCCAGCTCACCAGAGGCTCAGGGTGGCTATGGCTACACCTTC. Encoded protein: CASSPEAQGGYGYTF.

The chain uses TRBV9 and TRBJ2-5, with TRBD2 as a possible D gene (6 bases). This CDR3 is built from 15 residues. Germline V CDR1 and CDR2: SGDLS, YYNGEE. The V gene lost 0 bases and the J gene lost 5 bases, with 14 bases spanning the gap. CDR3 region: CASSVVGGEWETQYF. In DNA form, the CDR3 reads TGTGCCAGCAGCGTAGTAGGCGGGGAGTGGGAGACCCAGTACTTC.

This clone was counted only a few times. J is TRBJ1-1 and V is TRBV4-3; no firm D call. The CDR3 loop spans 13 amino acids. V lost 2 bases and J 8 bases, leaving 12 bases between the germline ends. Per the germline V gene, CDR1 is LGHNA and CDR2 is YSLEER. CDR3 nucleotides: TGCGCCAGCAGCCAACTGGAGACTTCGGAAGCTTTCTTT. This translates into CASSQLETSEAFF.

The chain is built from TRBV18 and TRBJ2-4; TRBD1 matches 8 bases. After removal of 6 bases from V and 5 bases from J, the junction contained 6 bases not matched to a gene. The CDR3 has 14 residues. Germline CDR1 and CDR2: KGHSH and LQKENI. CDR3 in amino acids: CASSLGQGENIQYF. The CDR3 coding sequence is TGTGCCAGCTCTCTCGGACAGGGTGAAAACATTCAGTACTTC.

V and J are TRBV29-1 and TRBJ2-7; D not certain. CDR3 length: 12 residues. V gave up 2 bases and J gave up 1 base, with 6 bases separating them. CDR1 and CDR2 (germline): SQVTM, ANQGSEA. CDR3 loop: CSVERGSYEQYF. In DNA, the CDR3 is TGCAGCGTTGAAAGAGGATCCTACGAGCAGTACTTC.

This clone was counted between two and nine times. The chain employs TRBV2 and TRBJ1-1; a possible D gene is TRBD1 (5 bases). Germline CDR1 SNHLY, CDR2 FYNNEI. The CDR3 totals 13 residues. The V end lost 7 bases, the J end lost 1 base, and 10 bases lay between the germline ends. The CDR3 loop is CASKVTENTEAFF. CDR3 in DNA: TGTGCCAGCAAGGTGACAGAGAACACTGAAGCTTTCTTT. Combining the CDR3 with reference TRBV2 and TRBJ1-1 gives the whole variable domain EPEVTQTPSHQVTQMGQEVILRCVPISNHLYFYWYRQILGQKVEFLVSFYNNEISEKSEIFDDQFSVERPDGSNFTLKIRSTKLEDSAMYFCASKVTENTEAFFGQGTRLTVV.

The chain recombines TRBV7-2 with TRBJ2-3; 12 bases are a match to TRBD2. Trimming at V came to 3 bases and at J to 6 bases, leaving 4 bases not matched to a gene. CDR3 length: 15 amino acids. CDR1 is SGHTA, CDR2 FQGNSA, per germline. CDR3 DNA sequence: TGTGCCAGCAGCTTCCTAGCGGGGGGGGAGGATACGCAGTATTTT. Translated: CASSFLAGGEDTQYF.

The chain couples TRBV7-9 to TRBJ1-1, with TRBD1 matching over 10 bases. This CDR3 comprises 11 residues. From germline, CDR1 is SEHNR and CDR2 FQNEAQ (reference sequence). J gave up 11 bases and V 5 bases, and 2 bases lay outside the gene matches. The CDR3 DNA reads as TGTGCCAGCAGCCCGGGACAGGGGGCTTTCTTT. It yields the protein CASSPGQGAFF.

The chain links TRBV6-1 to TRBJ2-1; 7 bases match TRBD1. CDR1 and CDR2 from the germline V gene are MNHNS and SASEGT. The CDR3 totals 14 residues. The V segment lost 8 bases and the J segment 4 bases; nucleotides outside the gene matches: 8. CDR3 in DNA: TGTGCCAGCCAAGGGACAGTAACTTACAATGAGCAGTTCTTC. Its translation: CASQGTVTYNEQFF.

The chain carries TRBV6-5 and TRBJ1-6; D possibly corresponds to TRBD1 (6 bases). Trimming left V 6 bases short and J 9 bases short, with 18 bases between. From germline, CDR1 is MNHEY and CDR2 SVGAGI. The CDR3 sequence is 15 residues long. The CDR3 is CASSSQQGSGSPLHF. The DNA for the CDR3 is TGTGCCAGCAGCTCCCAACAGGGATCCGGTTCACCCCTCCACTTT.

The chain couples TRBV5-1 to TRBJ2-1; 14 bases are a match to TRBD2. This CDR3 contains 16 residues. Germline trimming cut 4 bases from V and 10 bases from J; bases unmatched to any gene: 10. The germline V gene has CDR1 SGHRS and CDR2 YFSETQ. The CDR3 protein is CASSPGLAGASGEQFF. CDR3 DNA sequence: TGCGCCAGCAGCCCGGGACTAGCGGGAGCGAGCGGGGAGCAGTTCTTC. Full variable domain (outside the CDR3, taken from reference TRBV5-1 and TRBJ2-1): KAGVTQTPRYLIKTRGQQVTLSCSPISGHRSVSWYQQTPGQGLQFLFEYFSETQRNKGNFPGRFSGRQFSNSRSEMNVSTLELGDSALYLCASSPGLAGASGEQFFGPGTRLTVL.